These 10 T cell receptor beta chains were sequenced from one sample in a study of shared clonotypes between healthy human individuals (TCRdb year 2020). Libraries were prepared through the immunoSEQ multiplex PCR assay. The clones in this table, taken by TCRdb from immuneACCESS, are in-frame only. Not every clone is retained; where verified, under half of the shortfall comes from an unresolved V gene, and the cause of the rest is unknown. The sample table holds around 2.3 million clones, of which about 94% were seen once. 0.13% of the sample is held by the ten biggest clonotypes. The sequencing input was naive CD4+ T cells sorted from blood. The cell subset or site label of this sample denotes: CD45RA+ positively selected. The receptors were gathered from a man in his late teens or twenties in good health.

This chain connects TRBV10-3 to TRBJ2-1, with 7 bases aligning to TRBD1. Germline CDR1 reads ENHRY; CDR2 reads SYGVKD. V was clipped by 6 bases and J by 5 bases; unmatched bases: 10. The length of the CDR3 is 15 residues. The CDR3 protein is CAISGGTGDNNEQFF. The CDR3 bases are TGTGCCATCAGCGGCGGCACAGGGGATAACAATGAGCAGTTCTTC.

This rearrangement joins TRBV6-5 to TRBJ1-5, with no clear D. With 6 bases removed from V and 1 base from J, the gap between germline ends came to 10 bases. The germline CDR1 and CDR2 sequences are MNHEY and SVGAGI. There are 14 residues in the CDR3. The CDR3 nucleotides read TGTGCCAGCAGACCACCCGGGAGCAATCAGCCCCAGCATTTT. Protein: CASRPPGSNQPQHF.

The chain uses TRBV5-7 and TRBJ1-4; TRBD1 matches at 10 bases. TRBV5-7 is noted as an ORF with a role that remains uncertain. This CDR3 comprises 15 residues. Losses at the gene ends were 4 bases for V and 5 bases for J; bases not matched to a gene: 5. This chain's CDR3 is CASSMMGQGNEKLFF. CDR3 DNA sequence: TGTGCCAGCAGCATGATGGGACAGGGGAATGAAAAACTGTTTTTT.

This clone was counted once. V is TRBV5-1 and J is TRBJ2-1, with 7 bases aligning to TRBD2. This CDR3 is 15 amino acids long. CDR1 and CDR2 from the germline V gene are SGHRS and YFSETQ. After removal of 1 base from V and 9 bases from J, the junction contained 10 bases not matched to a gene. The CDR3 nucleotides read TGCGCCAGCAGCTTGCCGGTAGCGGGTACGCCTGAGCAGTTCTTC. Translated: CASSLPVAGTPEQFF. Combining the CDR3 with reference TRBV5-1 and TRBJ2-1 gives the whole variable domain KAGVTQTPRYLIKTRGQQVTLSCSPISGHRSVSWYQQTPGQGLQFLFEYFSETQRNKGNFPGRFSGRQFSNSRSEMNVSTLELGDSALYLCASSLPVAGTPEQFFGPGTRLTVL.

CDR3: CASSAIKGDTDTQYF. CDR3 DNA: TGTGCCAGCAGTGCCATTAAAGGGGATACAGATACGCAGTATTTT. This rearrangement joins TRBV25-1 to TRBJ2-3; tentatively, D is TRBD1 (5 bases). V lost 4 bases, J lost 3 bases, and 14 bases lay in between. The CDR3 sequence is 15 residues long. Germline V lookup: CDR1 MGHDK, CDR2 SYGVNS.

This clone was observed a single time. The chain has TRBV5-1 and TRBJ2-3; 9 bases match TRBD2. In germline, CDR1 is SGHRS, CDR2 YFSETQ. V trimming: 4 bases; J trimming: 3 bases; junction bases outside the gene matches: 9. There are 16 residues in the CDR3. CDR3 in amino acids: CASSTQRGVETDTQYF. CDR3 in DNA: TGCGCCAGCAGCACCCAGCGGGGGGTGGAAACAGATACGCAGTATTTT.

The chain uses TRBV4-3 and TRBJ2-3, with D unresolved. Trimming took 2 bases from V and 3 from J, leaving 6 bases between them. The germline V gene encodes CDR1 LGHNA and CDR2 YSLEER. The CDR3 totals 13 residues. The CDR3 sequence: CASSQLSTDTQYF. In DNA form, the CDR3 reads TGCGCCAGCAGCCAATTAAGTACAGATACGCAGTATTTT.

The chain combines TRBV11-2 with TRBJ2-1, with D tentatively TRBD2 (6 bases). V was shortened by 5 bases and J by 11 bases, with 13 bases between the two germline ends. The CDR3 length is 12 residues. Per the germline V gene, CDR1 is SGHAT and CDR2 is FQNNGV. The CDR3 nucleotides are TGTGCCAGCAGCGCCATAGCGGCGCAGCAGTTCTTC. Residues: CASSAIAAQQFF.

CDR3 in DNA: TGTGCCAGCAGCTTAGGGTCAGGGGGCATCTTGGAGCTGTTTTTT. It codes for CASSLGSGGILELFF. The chain carries TRBV11-1 and TRBJ2-2; the match to TRBD1 covers 8 bases. Germline CDR1 is SGHAT and CDR2 is FQDESV (reference sequence). The V and J ends lost 1 base and 10 bases, in that order; junction bases with no gene match: 8. This CDR3 is 15 amino acids long.

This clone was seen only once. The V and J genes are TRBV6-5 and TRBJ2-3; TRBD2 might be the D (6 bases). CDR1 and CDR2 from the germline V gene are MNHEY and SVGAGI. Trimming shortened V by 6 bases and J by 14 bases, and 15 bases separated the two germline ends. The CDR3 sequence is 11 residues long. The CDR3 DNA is TGTGCCAGCAGGACCCCGGGACTCTGGTATTTT. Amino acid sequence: CASRTPGLWYF.